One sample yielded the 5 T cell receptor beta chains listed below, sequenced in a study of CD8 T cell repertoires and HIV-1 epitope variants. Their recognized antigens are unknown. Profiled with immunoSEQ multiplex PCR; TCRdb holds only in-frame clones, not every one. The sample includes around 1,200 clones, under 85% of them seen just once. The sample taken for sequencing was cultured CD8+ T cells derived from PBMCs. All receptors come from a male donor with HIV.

The CDR3 loop reads CASSLAPVGDTQYF. CDR3 DNA: TGTGCCAGCAGCTTAGCCCCAGTCGGAGATACGCAGTATTTT. The rearrangement joins TRBV7-6 to TRBJ2-3; D not resolved. This CDR3 comprises 14 residues. Between the trimmed V and J ends, which lost 0 bases and 5 bases, there was a span of 9 bases. Per the germline V gene, CDR1 is SGHVS and CDR2 is FNYEAQ.

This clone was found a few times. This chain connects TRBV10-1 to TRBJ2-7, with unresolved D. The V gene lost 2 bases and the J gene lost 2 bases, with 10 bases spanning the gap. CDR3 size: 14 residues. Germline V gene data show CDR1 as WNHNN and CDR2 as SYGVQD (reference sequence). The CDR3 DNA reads TGCGCCAGCAGTGAGGGAAATTCTCCCTACGAGCAGTACTTC. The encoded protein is CASSEGNSPYEQYF.

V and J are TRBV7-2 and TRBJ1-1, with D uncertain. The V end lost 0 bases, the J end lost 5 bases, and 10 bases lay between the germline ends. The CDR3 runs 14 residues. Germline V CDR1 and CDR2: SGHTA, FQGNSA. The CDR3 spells CASSLAGYGTEAFF. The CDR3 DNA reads TGTGCCAGCAGCTTAGCGGGATACGGAACTGAAGCTTTCTTT.

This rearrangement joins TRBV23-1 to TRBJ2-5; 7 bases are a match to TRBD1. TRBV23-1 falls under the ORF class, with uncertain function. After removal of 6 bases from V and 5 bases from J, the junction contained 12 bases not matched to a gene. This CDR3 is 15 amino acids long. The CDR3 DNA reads TGCGCCAGCAGCCAAAAAGACAGGGTGGGTGAGACCCAGTACTTC. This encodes CASSQKDRVGETQYF.

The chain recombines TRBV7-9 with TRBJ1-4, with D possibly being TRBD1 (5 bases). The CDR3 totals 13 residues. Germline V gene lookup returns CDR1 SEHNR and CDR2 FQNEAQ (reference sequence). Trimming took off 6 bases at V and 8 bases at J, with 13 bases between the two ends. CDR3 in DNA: TGTGCCAGCAGACACCCAGACAGCGAAAAACTGTTTTTT. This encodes CASRHPDSEKLFF.